The sequence of this T cell receptor beta chain was determined in a study of OX40 agonist ivuxolimab in advanced cancers. Background on the study: Dosing consisted of intravenous ivuxolimab at 0.01 to 10 mg/kg every 2 weeks. Anti-PD-1, anti-PD-L1 or anti-CTLA-4 therapy given earlier was allowed, and around 40% had some. Whole-study results and caveats: The antigen specificity of the peripheral T cells (those that were expanded) was not determined. Some nonresponders likewise displayed low normalized T-cell clonal expansion.

In the case of this clone: As yet, its antigen is unknown.

The data were produced by immunoSEQ multiplex PCR, yet TCRdb's version contains in-frame clones alone and is incomplete. The table shows approximately 30,000 clones, with about nine tenths occurring only once. V lost 3 bases to trimming and J lost 6 bases; unmatched junction nucleotides: 4. This CDR3 comprises 14 residues. Per germline, CDR1 MGHDK and CDR2 SYGVNS. The receptor comes from an adult with an advanced solid tumor such as melanoma, head and neck, liver or kidney cancer. This specimen consisted of CD4+ or CD8+ T cells sorted from blood, obtained in a trial of the OX40 agonist ivuxolimab. The V gene is TRBV25-1, the J gene TRBJ2-2, with 7 bases aligning to TRBD2. This CDR3 is CASSEWGGAGELFF. The CDR3 coding sequence is TGTGCCAGCAGTGAGTGGGGGGGAGCCGGGGAGCTGTTTTTT. Drawing the rest from reference TRBV25-1 and TRBJ2-2, the complete variable domain is EADIYQTPRYLVIGTGKKITLECSQTMGHDKMYWYQQDPGMELHLIHYSYGVNSTEKGDLSSESTVSRIRTEHFPLTLESARPSHTSQYLCASSEWGGAGELFFGEGSRLTVL.